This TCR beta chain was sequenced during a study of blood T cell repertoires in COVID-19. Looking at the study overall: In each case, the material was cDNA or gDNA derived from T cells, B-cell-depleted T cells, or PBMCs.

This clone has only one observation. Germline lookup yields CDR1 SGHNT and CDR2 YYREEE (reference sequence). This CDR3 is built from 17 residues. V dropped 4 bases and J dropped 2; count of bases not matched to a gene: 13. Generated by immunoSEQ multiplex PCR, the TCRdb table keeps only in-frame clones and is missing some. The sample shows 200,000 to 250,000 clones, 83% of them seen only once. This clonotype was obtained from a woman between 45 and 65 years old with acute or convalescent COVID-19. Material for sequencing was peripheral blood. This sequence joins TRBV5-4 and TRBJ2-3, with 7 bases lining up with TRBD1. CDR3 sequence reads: CASSLKLTGKNTDTQYF. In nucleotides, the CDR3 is TGTGCCAGCAGCCTAAAATTGACAGGGAAGAACACAGATACGCAGTATTTT.